The 14 T cell receptor beta chains reported below all come from one sample, sequenced in a study of human T cells and chemical hapten exposure. TCRdb reprocessed the RACE reads with MiXCR, giving one entry per CDR3 protein. Altogether some 380,000 distinct CDR3 sequences are present, 4.8% being singletons, with the ten largest covering about 2.1%. Time point indicated: patch test 1, 2 weeks after DPC sensitization. Treatment in this sample: therapeutic diphenylcyclopropenone sensitization with weekly scalp DPC. Sequencing used whole blood, obtained in connection with sensitization to the hapten diphenylcyclopropenone (DPC). The source is a woman between 45 and 65 years old with alopecia areata. Some clones in this sample may be carry-over from other donors' samples.

V gene TRBV12-3 or TRBV12-4 combines with J gene TRBJ2-6, with 8 bases that match TRBD1. V shed 4 bases, J shed 0 bases, and the junction held 5 bases outside the gene matches. This CDR3 comprises 17 residues. The CDR3, as DNA: TGTGCCAGCAGTTGGGGACAGGTAGTCTCTGGGGCCAACGTCCTGACTTTC. Translation: CASSWGQVVSGANVLTF.

This clonotype was observed at least ten times. This rearrangement joins TRBV7-2 to TRBJ2-1; D gene unclear. The CDR3 extends over 11 amino acids. V was cut by 3 bases and J by 10 bases, with 7 bases left in between. Germline assignment: CDR1 SGHTA and CDR2 FQGNSA. The CDR3 DNA is TGTGCCAGCAGCTTCTCCCGGGAGCAGTTCTTC. Protein sequence: CASSFSREQFF.

In its sample, this clonotype was seen many times. The chain couples TRBV19 to TRBJ1-2; unclear D gene. With 4 bases removed from V and 6 bases from J, the gap between germline ends came to 12 bases. The CDR3 contains 13 residues. Germline CDR1 and CDR2: LNHDA and SQIVND (reference sequence). CDR3 bases: TGTGCCAGTAGTAAACCTCTCAAGGATGGCTACACCTTC. It encodes CASSKPLKDGYTF. Full variable domain (outside the CDR3, taken from reference TRBV19 and TRBJ1-2): DGGITQSPKYLFRKEGQNVTLSCEQNLNHDAMYWYRQDPGQGLRLIYYSQIVNDFQKGDIAEGYSVSREKKESFPLTVTSAQKNPTAFYLCASSKPLKDGYTFGSGTRLTVV.

This clonotype was seen repeatedly, ten times or more. The gene calls are TRBV14 and TRBJ1-3; TRBD1 is a possible D gene (6 bases). This CDR3 region has 17 residues. The V end was cut by 4 bases, the J end by 0 bases, with 16 bases between. Germline V gene sequence: CDR1 SGHDN, CDR2 FVKESK. The CDR3 sequence is CASSLRTTGLSGNTIYF. The CDR3 bases are TGTGCCAGCAGCCTTCGAACGACAGGTCTCTCTGGAAACACCATATATTTT.

This clonotype was counted ten times or more. This rearrangement joins TRBV12-3 or TRBV12-4 to TRBJ1-1, with 11 positions matching TRBD1. V was clipped by 6 bases and J by 5 bases; unmatched bases: 11. CDR3 size: 16 residues. The CDR3 DNA follows: TGTGCCAGCAGAGACTCGGACAGGGGGCGAGAGACTGAAGCTTTCTTT. Encoded protein: CASRDSDRGRETEAFF.

This clonotype has more than one count but fewer than ten. CDR3: CASKISGRANEQFF. DNA of the CDR3: TGCGCCAGCAAAATAAGCGGGAGGGCTAATGAGCAGTTCTTC. This sequence joins TRBV5-1 and TRBJ2-1; TRBD2 matches at 10 bases. The V and J ends lost 6 bases and 7 bases, in that order; junction bases with no gene match: 7. Germline V gene sequence: CDR1 SGHRS, CDR2 YFSETQ. CDR3 length: 14 amino acids.

The chain combines TRBV7-9 with TRBJ1-1; no definite D call. The ends were cut back, 4 bases at V and 4 bases at J, with 16 bases in the middle. CDR3 length: 15 residues. CDR1 is SEHNR and CDR2 is FQNEAQ in the germline V gene (reference sequence). CDR3 nucleotides: TGTGCCAGCAGCTCCCCCCCTATATCAGTCACTGAAGCTTTCTTT. It translates to CASSSPPISVTEAFF.

The rearrangement uses TRBV6-1 and TRBJ1-1; D gene uncertain. Germline V gene sequence: CDR1 MNHNS, CDR2 SASEGT. Deletions cut 0 bases from V and 0 bases from J, with 11 bases between. This CDR3 contains 16 residues. The CDR3 DNA reads TGTGCCAGCAGTGAAGCGCTTTGGTTAGTGAACACTGAAGCTTTCTTT. This sequence encodes CASSEALWLVNTEAFF.

This clonotype was detected ten times or more. The chain combines TRBV12-3 or TRBV12-4 with TRBJ2-1; TRBD1 aligns across 8 bases. Unmatched junction bases numbered 11, after V lost 1 base and J lost 12 bases. This CDR3 spans 15 amino acids. The CDR3 loop reads CASSLGLPGGAGQFF. CDR3 coding DNA: TGTGCCAGCAGTTTAGGGCTTCCAGGGGGCGCCGGGCAGTTCTTC.

This clonotype was detected a few times. The gene calls are TRBV7-2 and TRBJ2-5; D tentatively fits TRBD1 or TRBD2 (5 bases each). V was trimmed by 0 bases and J by 5 bases, leaving 7 bases between them. CDR3 length: 13 amino acids. Germline CDR1 and CDR2: SGHTA and FQGNSA. Here the CDR3 DNA reads TGTGCCAGCAGCTTAGCATGGGGGGAGACCCAGTACTTC. Its translation: CASSLAWGETQYF.

The chain joins TRBV12-5 to TRBJ1-5, with D possibly matching TRBD1 (6 bases). The CDR3 runs 13 residues. The germline V gene has CDR1 LGHNT and CDR2 FRNRAP. The V end lost 6 bases, the J end lost 5 bases, and 11 bases lay between the germline ends. The CDR3 sequence is CASGTGTYQPQHF. The CDR3, as DNA: TGTGCTAGTGGGACAGGTACCTATCAGCCCCAGCATTTT.

This clonotype occurred many times. The chain recombines TRBV29-1 with TRBJ2-7; D tentatively fits TRBD1 or TRBD2 (6 bases each). Germline V gives CDR1 SQVTM, CDR2 ANQGSEA. The CDR3 extends over 13 amino acids. Trimming removed 2 bases from V and 4 bases from J, with 12 bases in between. The CDR3 nucleotides read TGCAGCGTTGAATCGGGGGCTGGTTACGAGCAGTACTTC. Its translation: CSVESGAGYEQYF.

This clonotype was seen repeatedly, ten times or more. The rearrangement links TRBV5-1 to TRBJ2-7, with D perhaps assigned TRBD1 or TRBD2 (5 bases each). The V gene lost 0 bases and the J gene lost 2 bases, with 6 bases spanning the gap. Germline CDR1 is SGHRS and CDR2 is YFSETQ. This CDR3 contains 13 residues. This CDR3 is CASSLVGPYEQYF. CDR3 sequence (DNA): TGCGCCAGCAGCTTGGTGGGACCCTACGAGCAGTACTTC.

The chain links TRBV10-3 to TRBJ1-2; 7 bases match TRBD1. The CDR3 contains 13 residues. Germline CDR1 is ENHRY and CDR2 is SYGVKD. J lost 3 bases, V lost 6 bases, and 4 bases had no gene match. The CDR3 DNA follows: TGTGCCATCAGCCCCGGGACAGACTATGGCTACACCTTC. Translating it yields CAISPGTDYGYTF.